This TCR beta chain was observed in a study of blood T cell repertoires in COVID-19. Study in general: Italy, Spain and the United States were the sources of the convalescent and acute COVID-19 samples. T cells, B-cell-depleted T cells, or PBMCs supplied cDNA or gDNA.

Produced via immunoSEQ multiplex PCR; TCRdb's table is partial and in-frame only. This sample has around 100,000 clones, with 85% found just once. V was shortened by 1 base and J by 5 bases, with 6 bases between the two germline ends. This CDR3 contains 13 residues. Germline lookup yields CDR1 SGDLS and CDR2 YYNGEE. The sequence derives from a man between 45 and 60 years old with active or convalescent COVID-19. Sequencing was carried out using peripheral blood. The gene calls are TRBV9 and TRBJ2-2; D gene ambiguous. CDR3 in amino acids: CASSVPGTGELFF. Written as DNA, the CDR3 is TGTGCCAGCAGCGTACCCGGGACCGGGGAGCTGTTTTTT.